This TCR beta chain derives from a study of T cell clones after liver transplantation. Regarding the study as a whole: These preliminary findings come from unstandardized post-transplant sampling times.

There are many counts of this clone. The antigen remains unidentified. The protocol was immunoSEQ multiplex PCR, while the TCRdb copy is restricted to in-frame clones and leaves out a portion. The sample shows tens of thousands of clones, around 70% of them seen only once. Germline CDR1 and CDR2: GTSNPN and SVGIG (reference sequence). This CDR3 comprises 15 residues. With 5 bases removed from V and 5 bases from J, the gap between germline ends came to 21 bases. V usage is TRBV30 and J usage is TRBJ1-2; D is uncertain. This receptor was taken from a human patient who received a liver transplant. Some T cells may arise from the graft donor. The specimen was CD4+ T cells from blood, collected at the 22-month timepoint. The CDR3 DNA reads TGTGCCTGGGGTCGTCATTTAGCCAAGGAGTATGGCTACACCTTC. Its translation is CAWGRHLAKEYGYTF.